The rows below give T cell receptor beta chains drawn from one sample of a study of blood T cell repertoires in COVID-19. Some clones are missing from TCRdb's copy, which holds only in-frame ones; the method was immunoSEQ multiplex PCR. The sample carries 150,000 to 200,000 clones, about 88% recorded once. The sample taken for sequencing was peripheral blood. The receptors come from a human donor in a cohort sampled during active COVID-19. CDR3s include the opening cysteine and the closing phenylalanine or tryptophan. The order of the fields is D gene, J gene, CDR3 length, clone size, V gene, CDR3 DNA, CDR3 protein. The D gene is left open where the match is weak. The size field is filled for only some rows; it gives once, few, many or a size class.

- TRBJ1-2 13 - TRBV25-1 TGTGCCAGCAGTGAAGTTCCGGGAGATGGCTACACCTTC CASSEVPGDGYTF
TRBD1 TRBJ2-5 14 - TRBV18 TGTGCCAGCTCACCTCCGGACAGGGAAGAGACCCAGTACTTC CASSPPDREETQYF
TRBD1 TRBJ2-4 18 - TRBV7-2 TGTGCCAGCAGCTTGACAGGGGGGTATAATGGTGCCAAAAACATTCAGTACTTC CASSLTGGYNGAKNIQYF
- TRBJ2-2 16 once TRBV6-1 TGTGCCAGCAGTGAAGCACTACGGAGGAACACCGGGGAGCTGTTTTTT CASSEALRRNTGELFF
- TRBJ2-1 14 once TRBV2 TGTGCCAGCACCACAGACCGGGGGACCAATGAGCAGTTCTTC CASTTDRGTNEQFF
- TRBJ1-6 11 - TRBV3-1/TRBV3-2 TGTGCCAGCAGCCAAGAACGACAAATTAACTTT CASSQERQINF
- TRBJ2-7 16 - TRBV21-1 TGTGCCAGCAGCAAAGATTTGTGCGCTAGCTCCTACGAGCAGTACTTC CASSKDLCASSYEQYF
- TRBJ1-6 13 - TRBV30 TGTGCCTGGCAGGAGGGAAATAATTCACCCCTCCACTTT CAWQEGNNSPLHF
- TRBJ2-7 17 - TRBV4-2 TGTGCCAGCAGCCAAGTAGGGTCCGGGAGAGGGACCTACGAGCAGTACTTC CASSQVGSGRGTYEQYF
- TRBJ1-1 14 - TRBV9 TGTGCCAGCAGCGTTGGGAGGGGGGCCACTGAAGCTTTCTTT CASSVGRGATEAFF
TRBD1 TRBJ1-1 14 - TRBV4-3 TGCGCCAGCAGCCAACTTGACAGGGGGCTTCAAACTTTCTTT CASSQLDRGLQTFF
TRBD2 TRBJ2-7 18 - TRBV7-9 TGTGCCAGCAGCTTAGCGCGACTAGCGGGCACTAACTCCTACGAGCAGTACTTC CASSLARLAGTNSYEQYF
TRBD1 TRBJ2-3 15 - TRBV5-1 TGCGCCAGCAGCGTAGACAGGGTTAGCACAGATACGCAGTATTTT CASSVDRVSTDTQYF
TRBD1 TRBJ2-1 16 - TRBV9 TGTGCCAGCAGCGTGAGCCCCTTGACAGGGGCTAATGAGCAGTTCTTC CASSVSPLTGANEQFF
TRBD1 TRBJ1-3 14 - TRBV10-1 TGCGCCAGCAGTCCGACAGGGGCTGGAAACACCATATATTTT CASSPTGAGNTIYF
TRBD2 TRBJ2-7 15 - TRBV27 TGTGCCAGCAGGGCCCCCGGGCTAGCGGCCTACGAGCAGTACTTC CASRAPGLAAYEQYF
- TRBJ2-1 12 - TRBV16 TGTGCCAGCAGCCAATTCACGGGGGAGCAGTTCTTC CASSQFTGEQFF
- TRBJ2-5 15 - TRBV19 TGTGCCAGTAGTACTGGGGGGGCCTTCGGGGAGACCCAGTACTTC CASSTGGAFGETQYF
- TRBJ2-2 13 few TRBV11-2 TGTGCCAGCAGCGGGCCAGGGGCCGGGGAGCTGTTTTTT CASSGPGAGELFF
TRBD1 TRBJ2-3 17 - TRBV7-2 TGTGCCAGCAGCGCCAAAGCAGGGACAGGGGGCCCAGATACGCAGTATTTT CASSAKAGTGGPDTQYF
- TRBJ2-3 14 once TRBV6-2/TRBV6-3 TGTGCCAGCAGTTCCCTAAGTGAGACAGATACGCAGTATTTT CASSSLSETDTQYF
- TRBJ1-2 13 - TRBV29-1 TGCAGCGTGGCCAAGACAATTAACTATGGCTACACCTTC CSVAKTINYGYTF
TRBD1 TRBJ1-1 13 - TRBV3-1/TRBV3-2 TGTGCCAGCAGCCGAACAGGGGACACTGAAGCTTTCTTT CASSRTGDTEAFF
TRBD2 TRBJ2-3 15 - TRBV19 TGTGCCAGTAGTATAAAGAGCGGGAGCGCAGATACGCAGTATTTT CASSIKSGSADTQYF
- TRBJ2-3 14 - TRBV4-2 TGTGCCAGCAGCCAAGGGGGCGCATCCAGTACGCAGTATTTT CASSQGGASSTQYF
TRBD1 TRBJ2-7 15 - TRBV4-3 TGCGCCAGCAGCCAAACAGGGGGTGCGGGCTACGAGCAGTACTTC CASSQTGGAGYEQYF
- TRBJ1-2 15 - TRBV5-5 TGTGCCAGCAGCCACGAGATAACAGGAAACTATGGCTACACCTTC CASSHEITGNYGYTF
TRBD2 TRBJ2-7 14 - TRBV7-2 TGTGCCAGCAGCTTATCTCGCGGGGGCTACGAGCAGTACTTC CASSLSRGGYEQYF
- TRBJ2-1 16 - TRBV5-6 TGTGCCAGCAGCCGACCATCCAGGGATTACTACAATGAGCAGTTCTTC CASSRPSRDYYNEQFF
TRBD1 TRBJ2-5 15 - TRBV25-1 TGTGCCAGCAGTAGGACAGGGGGAGGTCAAGAGACCCAGTACTTC CASSRTGGGQETQYF
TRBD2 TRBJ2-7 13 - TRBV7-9 TGTGCCAGCAGCCCGGGGGGGCCCTACGAGCAGTACTTC CASSPGGPYEQYF
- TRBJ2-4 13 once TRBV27 TGTGCCAGCAGGCGGGACCTCCTTGACATTCAGTACTTC CASRRDLLDIQYF
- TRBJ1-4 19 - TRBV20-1 TGCAGCGCCAGTGGGGGGGGCCCCCGGATCGGAGCAACTAATGAAAAACTGTTTTTT CSASGGGPRIGATNEKLFF
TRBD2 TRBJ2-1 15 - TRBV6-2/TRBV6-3 TGTGCCAGCAGTTACGAAGCGGGATCCTACAATGAGCAGTTCTTC CASSYEAGSYNEQFF
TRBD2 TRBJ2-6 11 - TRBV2 TGTGCCAGGCAGCGGGAGGTCGTCCTGACTTTC CARQREVVLTF
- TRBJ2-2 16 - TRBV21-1 TGTGCCAGCAGCGATTCTAGCGGGAGCTGGACCGGGGAGCTGTTTTTT CASSDSSGSWTGELFF
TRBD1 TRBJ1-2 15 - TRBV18 TGTGCCAGCTCACCGGGACAGATGAATAACTATGGCTACACCTTC CASSPGQMNNYGYTF
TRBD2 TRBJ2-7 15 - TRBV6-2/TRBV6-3 TGTGCCAGCAGCGCCGGGACTAGCGGGGGATACGAGCAGTACTTC CASSAGTSGGYEQYF
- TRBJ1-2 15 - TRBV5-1 TGCGCCAGCAGCTTGTGGGCCCCAGCTAACTATGGCTACACCTTC CASSLWAPANYGYTF
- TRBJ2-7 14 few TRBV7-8 TGTGCCAGCAGCTTTCAGGCGGGCCTCTACGAGCAGTACTTC CASSFQAGLYEQYF
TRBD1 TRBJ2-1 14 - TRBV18 TGTGCCAGCTCACCGGGACAGGACTACAATGAGCAGTTCTTC CASSPGQDYNEQFF
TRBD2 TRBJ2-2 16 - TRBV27 TGTGCCAGCAGTCCCAAGCGGGAGCGAAACACCGGGGAGCTGTTTTTT CASSPKRERNTGELFF
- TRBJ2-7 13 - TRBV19 TGTGCCAGTAGTCTCGGGACAAAGAGCGAGCAGTACTTC CASSLGTKSEQYF
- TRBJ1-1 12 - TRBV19 TGTGCCAGTAGTCCCAGGAACACTGAAGCTTTCTTT CASSPRNTEAFF
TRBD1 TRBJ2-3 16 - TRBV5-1 TGCGCCAGCAGTAACCCAAACAGGGGGAGCACAGATACGCAGTATTTT CASSNPNRGSTDTQYF
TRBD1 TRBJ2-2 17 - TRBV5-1 TGCGCCAGCAGCTTGGGACAGGGGGCTGGGAACACCGGGGAGCTGTTTTTT CASSLGQGAGNTGELFF
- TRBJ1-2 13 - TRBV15 TGTGCCACCACCCCGAGGGAACGGTATGGCTACACCTTC CATTPRERYGYTF
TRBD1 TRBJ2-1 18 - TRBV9 TGTGCCAGCAGCGTAGCAGGGGGTCAGTACAAAGGGTACAATGAGCAGTTCTTC CASSVAGGQYKGYNEQFF
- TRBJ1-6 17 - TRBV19 TGTGCCAGTAGTATAGGGGCTCTGACAGGCGTAAATTCACCCCTCCACTTT CASSIGALTGVNSPLHF
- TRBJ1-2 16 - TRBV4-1 TGCGCCAGCAGCCAAGATTGGGAGGTTATTGGCTATGGCTACACCTTC CASSQDWEVIGYGYTF
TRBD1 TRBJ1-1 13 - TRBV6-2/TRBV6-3 TGTGCCAGCAGTCGGCAGGGGGCCACTGAAGCTTTCTTT CASSRQGATEAFF